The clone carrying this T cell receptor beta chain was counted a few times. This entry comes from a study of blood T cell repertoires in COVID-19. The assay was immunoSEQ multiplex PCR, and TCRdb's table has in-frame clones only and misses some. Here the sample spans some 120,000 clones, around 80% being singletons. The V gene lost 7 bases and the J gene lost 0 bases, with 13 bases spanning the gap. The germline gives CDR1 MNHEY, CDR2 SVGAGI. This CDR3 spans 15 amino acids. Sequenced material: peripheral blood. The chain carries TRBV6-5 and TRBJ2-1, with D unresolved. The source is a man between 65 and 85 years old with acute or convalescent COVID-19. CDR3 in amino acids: CASTLNYYSYNEQFF. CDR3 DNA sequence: TGTGCCAGCACCCTAAACTATTACTCCTACAATGAGCAGTTCTTC.